Given below is one TCR beta chain in context. Its antigen remains unidentified. V lost 1 base and J 7 bases, leaving 11 bases between the germline ends. This CDR3 has 14 amino acids. Germline lookup yields CDR1 SGHVS and CDR2 FQNEAQ. This entry is derived from a study of CD8 T cell repertoires and HIV-1 epitope variants. Study background: Controls were a CMV, EBV and flu peptide pool, Ebola AY9 negative control, and no-peptide well. Epitopes were three Gag families plus Nef HW9 and YT9. The baseline condition was 1M T cells left uncultured. General study points: Four or five clonotypes recognized Nef KF9, one HW9, none TAALDMSHF.

Some clones are missing from TCRdb's copy, which holds only in-frame ones; the method was immunoSEQ multiplex PCR. The sample consists of approximately 5,600 clones, approximately 67% of them appearing once. Sequenced material: cultured CD8+ T cells derived from PBMCs. The sequence came from a male donor with HIV. This chain joins TRBV7-8 and TRBJ1-5, with D tentatively TRBD1 (6 bases). The CDR3 DNA is TGTGCCAGCAGCTTAGAGGGGGGTTCCCAGCCCCAGCATTTT. It specifies CASSLEGGSQPQHF.